The entry below gives a single TCR beta chain sequence along with its context. This specimen belongs to a study of blood T cell repertoires in COVID-19. Across the study: Researchers got acute and convalescent COVID-19 samples from the United States, Italy and Spain. PBMCs, B-cell-depleted T cells, or T cells were the source of the cDNA or gDNA that made up the material.

Measured with immunoSEQ multiplex PCR; TCRdb has only the in-frame clones, and not every one. The sample contains over 200,000 clones, around 88% of which appear only once. Germline V gene sequence: CDR1 SGHTA, CDR2 FQGNSA. This CDR3 contains 14 residues. Germline trimming cut 5 bases from V and 6 bases from J; bases unmatched to any gene: 6. What was sequenced was PBMCs or T cells enriched from blood (not recorded which). This receptor was taken from a woman aged 40 to 49 with acute COVID-19. The chain couples TRBV7-2 to TRBJ2-7; 11 bases line up with TRBD2. The CDR3 coding sequence is TGTGCCAGCAGCGCCAGACTAGCGGGGCGCGAGCAGTACTTC. Translating it yields CASSARLAGREQYF.